These T cell receptor beta chains were read from a single sample in a study of shared clonotypes between healthy human individuals. The assay was immunoSEQ multiplex PCR, and TCRdb's table has in-frame clones only and misses some. The sample contains around 550,000 clones, around 96% of which appear only once. Sequenced material: naive CD8+ T cells sorted from blood. The receptors shown here come from a young woman in good health. Each CDR3 is given with its conserved first and last residue. The order of the fields is D gene, clone size, J gene, V gene, CDR3 protein, CDR3 DNA. D genes are given only for firm matches. Expanded clones are given a class, and other clones once, few, many or no size at all.

d_call: TRBD2; clone_size: .; j_call: TRBJ2-7; v_call: TRBV28; cdr3_aa: CASSSGLAGYEQYF; cdr3_nt: TGTGCCAGCAGTTCAGGACTAGCGGGATACGAGCAGTACTTC
d_call: .; clone_size: .; j_call: TRBJ2-3; v_call: TRBV7-9; cdr3_aa: CASSPRTTSTDTQYF; cdr3_nt: TGTGCCAGCAGCCCGAGGACAACTAGCACAGATACGCAGTATTTT
d_call: .; clone_size: .; j_call: TRBJ1-5; v_call: TRBV27; cdr3_aa: CASSKGALSNQPQHF; cdr3_nt: TGTGCCAGCAGTAAAGGGGCGTTAAGCAATCAGCCCCAGCATTTT
d_call: TRBD2; clone_size: .; j_call: TRBJ2-1; v_call: TRBV9; cdr3_aa: CASSDAFQAGLYNEQFF; cdr3_nt: TGTGCCAGCAGCGATGCCTTTCAAGCGGGACTCTACAATGAGCAGTTCTTC
d_call: TRBD2; clone_size: once; j_call: TRBJ2-3; v_call: TRBV27; cdr3_aa: CASSLSAGTNTDTQYF; cdr3_nt: TGTGCCAGCAGTTTATCGGCGGGGACTAACACAGATACGCAGTATTTT
d_call: TRBD2; clone_size: .; j_call: TRBJ2-1; v_call: TRBV19; cdr3_aa: CASSISPGLANEQFF; cdr3_nt: TGTGCCAGTAGTATATCGCCGGGACTAGCCAATGAGCAGTTCTTC
d_call: TRBD1; clone_size: .; j_call: TRBJ1-3; v_call: TRBV25-1; cdr3_aa: CASSESPTDRGGNTIYF; cdr3_nt: TGTGCCAGCAGTGAATCCCCGACCGACAGGGGTGGAAACACCATATATTTT
d_call: .; clone_size: .; j_call: TRBJ2-6; v_call: TRBV10-3; cdr3_aa: CAISEFFGGRSGANVLTF; cdr3_nt: TGTGCCATCAGTGAGTTTTTTGGGGGGAGGTCTGGGGCCAACGTCCTGACTTTC
d_call: .; clone_size: once; j_call: TRBJ1-2; v_call: TRBV28; cdr3_aa: CASSFLGGSYGYTF; cdr3_nt: TGTGCCAGCAGTTTCCTAGGGGGAAGCTATGGCTACACCTTC
d_call: TRBD2; clone_size: .; j_call: TRBJ2-7; v_call: TRBV27; cdr3_aa: CASSLSPGAGVYEQYF; cdr3_nt: TGTGCCAGCAGTTTATCCCCAGGAGCGGGAGTTTACGAGCAGTACTTC
d_call: TRBD1; clone_size: .; j_call: TRBJ1-2; v_call: TRBV30; cdr3_aa: CAWSVQGQGLLNYGYTF; cdr3_nt: TGTGCCTGGAGTGTACAGGGACAGGGGCTCCTTAACTATGGCTACACCTTC
d_call: .; clone_size: .; j_call: TRBJ2-7; v_call: TRBV7-2; cdr3_aa: CASSSGLGSDEQYF; cdr3_nt: TGTGCCAGCAGCTCGGGACTGGGGTCTGACGAGCAGTACTTC
d_call: TRBD1; clone_size: .; j_call: TRBJ2-3; v_call: TRBV27; cdr3_aa: CASKSGQEADTQYF; cdr3_nt: TGTGCCAGCAAATCGGGACAGGAGGCAGATACGCAGTATTTT
d_call: TRBD2; clone_size: .; j_call: TRBJ2-1; v_call: TRBV5-1; cdr3_aa: CASSWDPSGKTYNEQFF; cdr3_nt: TGCGCCAGCAGCTGGGACCCTAGCGGTAAGACCTACAATGAGCAGTTCTTC
d_call: .; clone_size: .; j_call: TRBJ2-1; v_call: TRBV27; cdr3_aa: CASSLTASRSYNEQFF; cdr3_nt: TGTGCCAGCAGTTTGACGGCCAGTCGCTCCTACAATGAGCAGTTCTTC
d_call: TRBD2; clone_size: .; j_call: TRBJ2-7; v_call: TRBV19; cdr3_aa: CASSPSTGLALYEQYF; cdr3_nt: TGTGCCAGTAGCCCGAGTACGGGACTAGCGTTATACGAGCAGTACTTC
d_call: .; clone_size: .; j_call: TRBJ2-1; v_call: TRBV4-1; cdr3_aa: CASRTRESSYNEQFF; cdr3_nt: TGCGCCAGCAGGACAAGAGAAAGCTCCTACAATGAGCAGTTCTTC
d_call: TRBD2; clone_size: .; j_call: TRBJ2-5; v_call: TRBV19; cdr3_aa: CASGRLAGGSRETQYF; cdr3_nt: TGTGCCAGTGGTAGGTTAGCGGGAGGTTCGCGGGAGACCCAGTACTTC
d_call: TRBD1; clone_size: .; j_call: TRBJ2-7; v_call: TRBV2; cdr3_aa: CASSKLNRGPNYEQYF; cdr3_nt: TGTGCCAGCAGTAAACTAAACAGGGGACCCAACTACGAGCAGTACTTC
d_call: .; clone_size: .; j_call: TRBJ2-7; v_call: TRBV25-1; cdr3_aa: CASSHKPGPSYEQYF; cdr3_nt: TGTGCCAGCAGTCATAAACCGGGACCGTCCTACGAGCAGTACTTC
d_call: .; clone_size: .; j_call: TRBJ2-7; v_call: TRBV7-9; cdr3_aa: CASSLSPYEQYF; cdr3_nt: TGTGCCAGCAGCCTATCACCCTACGAGCAGTACTTC
d_call: .; clone_size: .; j_call: TRBJ1-3; v_call: TRBV5-4; cdr3_aa: CASSFVGDSGNTIYF; cdr3_nt: TGTGCCAGCAGCTTTGTGGGGGATTCTGGAAACACCATATATTTT
d_call: TRBD1; clone_size: once; j_call: TRBJ2-7; v_call: TRBV30; cdr3_aa: CAWATGTGRYEQYF; cdr3_nt: TGTGCCTGGGCGACCGGGACAGGGCGCTACGAGCAGTACTTC
d_call: .; clone_size: .; j_call: TRBJ2-7; v_call: TRBV28; cdr3_aa: CASSPWDRTYEQYF; cdr3_nt: TGTGCCAGCAGTCCCTGGGACCGAACCTACGAGCAGTACTTC
d_call: .; clone_size: .; j_call: TRBJ2-1; v_call: TRBV28; cdr3_aa: CASSLTESRYNEQFF; cdr3_nt: TGTGCCAGCAGCCTGACGGAATCCCGTTACAATGAGCAGTTCTTC
d_call: TRBD1; clone_size: .; j_call: TRBJ2-7; v_call: TRBV13; cdr3_aa: CASSLTSGTGLYF; cdr3_nt: TGTGCCAGCAGCTTAACCTCCGGGACAGGGCTATACTTC